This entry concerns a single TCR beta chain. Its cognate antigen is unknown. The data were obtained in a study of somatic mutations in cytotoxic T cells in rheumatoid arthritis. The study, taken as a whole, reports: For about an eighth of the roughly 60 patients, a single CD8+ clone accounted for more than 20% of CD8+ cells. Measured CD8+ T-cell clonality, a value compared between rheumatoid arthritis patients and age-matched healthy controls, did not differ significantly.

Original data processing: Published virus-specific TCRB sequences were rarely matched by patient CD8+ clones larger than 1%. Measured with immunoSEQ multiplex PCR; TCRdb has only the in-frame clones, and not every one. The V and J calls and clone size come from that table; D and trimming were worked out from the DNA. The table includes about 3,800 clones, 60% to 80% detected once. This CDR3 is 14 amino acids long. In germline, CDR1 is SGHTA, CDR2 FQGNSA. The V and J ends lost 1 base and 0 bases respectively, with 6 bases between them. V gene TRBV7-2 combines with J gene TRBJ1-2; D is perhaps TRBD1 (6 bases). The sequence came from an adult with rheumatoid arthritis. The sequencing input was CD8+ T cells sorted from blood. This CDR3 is CASSLGQANYGYTF. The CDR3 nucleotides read TGTGCCAGCAGCTTAGGACAGGCTAACTATGGCTACACCTTC.